This TCR beta chain was retrieved from a study of shared clonotypes between healthy human individuals. Study in general: The plates for each donor numbered three CD4 naive, three CD4 memory, two CD8 naive and one CD8 memory.

Regarding the study as a whole: Among four donors, roughly 5% of naive CD4 clonotypes were found in common. Sample collection involved blood only; tissue repertoires are likely different.

Data came from immunoSEQ multiplex PCR; TCRdb stores just in-frame clones and leaves some out. The table records roughly 1.5 million clones, around 98% of them present only once. The CDR3 is made up of 13 amino acids. CDR1 is SGHRS, CDR2 YFSETQ, per germline. V trimming: 1 base; J trimming: 14 bases; junction bases outside the gene matches: 8. Of note for this clone: Its antigen is currently unknown.

The TCR originated in a man aged 25-45 years in good health. The chain is built from TRBV5-1 and TRBJ2-1, with 8 nucleotides matching TRBD2. Input material: naive CD4+ T cells sorted from blood. The subset is: CD45RA+ positively selected. The CDR3 spells CASSLPGLAQEFF. The CDR3 region has the DNA TGCGCCAGCAGCTTGCCCGGACTAGCTCAGGAGTTCTTC. The full variable domain, its missing parts supplied by reference TRBV5-1 and TRBJ2-1, is KAGVTQTPRYLIKTRGQQVTLSCSPISGHRSVSWYQQTPGQGLQFLFEYFSETQRNKGNFPGRFSGRQFSNSRSEMNVSTLELGDSALYLCASSLPGLAQEFFGPGTRLTVL.